This TCR beta chain appears in the sequencing data of a study of memory CD4+ T cells and cytomegalovirus serostatus. Study results and caveats: Of about 150 reported CMV TCRbeta sequences, under 70 were found in memory CD4+ repertoires.

Libraries were prepared by immunoSEQ multiplex PCR; TCRdb keeps only in-frame clonotypes and omits some of them. The sample carries about 82,000 clones, 65% to 85% recorded once. The sort gate was single viable CD3+CD4+CD8-CD45RO+ cells for memory CD4+ T cells. This clone was seen a handful of times. Its antigen is unknown. CDR1 and CDR2 from the germline V gene are MNHNS and SASEGT. V dropped 9 bases and J dropped 4; count of bases not matched to a gene: 8. The CDR3 consists of 15 residues. Input material: memory CD4+ T cells from blood. This clonotype was obtained from an adult in good health and CMV-seronegative. V usage is TRBV6-1 and J usage is TRBJ2-3; TRBD1 matches at 12 bases. This CDR3 reads CASLRDRGRADTQYF. The CDR3 DNA reads as TGTGCCAGTCTTAGGGACAGGGGGCGAGCAGATACGCAGTATTTT.